This paragraph covers one TCR beta chain sequence. In the study's own analysis: Quantification of nucleated cells was approximated via reference gene primer amplification. Clones were read by immunoSEQ multiplex PCR, and TCRdb kept only the in-frame ones, dropping some. The V and J calls and clone size were taken over from that table, and D and trimming were inferred from the DNA. The sample carries 150,000 to 200,000 clones, approximately 84% recorded once. The data were taken from a study of blood T cell repertoires in COVID-19. About the study: Both acute and convalescent COVID-19 samples were obtained from the United States, Italy and Spain. PBMCs, B-cell-depleted T cells, or T cells provided the cDNA or gDNA that made up the material.

With V trimmed by 3 bases and J by 1 base, 7 bases remained unmatched. The germline CDR1 and CDR2 sequences are SEHNR and FQNEAQ (reference sequence). This CDR3 comprises 17 residues. Sequenced material: peripheral blood. The chain couples TRBV7-9 to TRBJ1-4; 8 positions agree with TRBD1. The clonotype was recovered from a woman aged 80 or older with acute or convalescent COVID-19. This CDR3 is CASSLGDRGGTNEKLFF. The CDR3 DNA follows: TGTGCCAGCAGCTTGGGCGACAGGGGAGGAACTAATGAAAAACTGTTTTTT.